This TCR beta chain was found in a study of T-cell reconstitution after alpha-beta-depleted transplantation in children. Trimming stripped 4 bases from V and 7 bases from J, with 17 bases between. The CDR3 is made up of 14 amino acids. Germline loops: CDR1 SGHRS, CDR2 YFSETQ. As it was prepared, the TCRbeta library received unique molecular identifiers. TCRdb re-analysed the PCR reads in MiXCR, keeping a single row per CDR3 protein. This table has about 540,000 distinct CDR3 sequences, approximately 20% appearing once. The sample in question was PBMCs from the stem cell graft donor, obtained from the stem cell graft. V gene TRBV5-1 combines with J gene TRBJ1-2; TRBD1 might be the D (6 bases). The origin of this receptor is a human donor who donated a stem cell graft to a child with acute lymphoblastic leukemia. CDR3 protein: CASSPSGGTAGYTF. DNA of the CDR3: TGCGCCAGCAGCCCCTCGGGGGGCACTGCTGGCTACACCTTC.